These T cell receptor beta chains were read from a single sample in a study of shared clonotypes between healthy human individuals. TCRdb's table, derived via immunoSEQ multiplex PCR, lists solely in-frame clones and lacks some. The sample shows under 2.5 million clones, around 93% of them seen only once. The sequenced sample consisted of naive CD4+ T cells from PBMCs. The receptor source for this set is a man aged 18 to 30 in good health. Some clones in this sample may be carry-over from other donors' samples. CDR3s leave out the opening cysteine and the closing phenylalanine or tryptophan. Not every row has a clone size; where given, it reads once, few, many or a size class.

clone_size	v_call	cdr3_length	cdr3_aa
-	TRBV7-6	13	ASSLEGRGSGEQY
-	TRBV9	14	ASSVTSGRGGETQY
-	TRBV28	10	ASTPFGHGYT
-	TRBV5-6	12	ASSRITGNYEQY
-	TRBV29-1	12	SVRLAGATDTQY
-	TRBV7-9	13	ASSLRREVYNEQF
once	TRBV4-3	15	ASSQDDSGTANEKLF
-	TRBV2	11	ASSMDPNQPQH
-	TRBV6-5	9	ASSLDRVQF
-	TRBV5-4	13	ASSLGGLAAYEQY
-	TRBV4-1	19	ASSQKPNAGTTYSRTGELF
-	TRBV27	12	ASTGLADSYEQY
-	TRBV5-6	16	ASSSTFSRGSFMYEQY
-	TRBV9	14	ASSPRLAGEVNEQF
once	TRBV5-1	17	ASSPTSWIESGYSYEQY
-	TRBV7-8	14	ASSPRTAKGAQPQH
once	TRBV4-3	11	ASSPLRNTEAF
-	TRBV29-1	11	SVGGGVRETQY
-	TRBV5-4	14	ASSPDAWSSGNTIY
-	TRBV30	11	AWWPGTYNEQF
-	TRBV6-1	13	ASSEGRQGVYGYT
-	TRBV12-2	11	ASRGGRRTEAF
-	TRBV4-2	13	ASSQGTSGFYEQY
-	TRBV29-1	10	SVDVYQETQY
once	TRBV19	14	ASSISLAGTLGAQY
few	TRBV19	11	ASSIVNPRQVF
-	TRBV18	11	ASSPTLDNEQF
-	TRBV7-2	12	ASSSETFGNEQY
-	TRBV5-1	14	ASSLVAGYSQETQY
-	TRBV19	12	ASSQDGLSYEQY
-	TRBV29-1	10	SVGVAYTEAF
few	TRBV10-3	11	AISEMGGAGYT
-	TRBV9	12	ASSPGNVRAEAF
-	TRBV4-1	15	ASSQGAIMGLQETQY
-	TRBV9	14	ASSVRGDRTYNEQF
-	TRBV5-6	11	ASASGTEEKLF
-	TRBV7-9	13	ASSSSLGLNEKLF
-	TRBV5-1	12	ASSPNTKNTEAF
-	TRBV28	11	ASLSRSNYGYT
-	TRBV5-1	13	ASRGALHSTDTQY
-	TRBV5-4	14	ASSLVSGSSYNEQF